This T cell receptor (beta chain) was profiled in a study of cytomegalovirus exposure and HLA in healthy donors. Study-level background: Unique TCRs numbering 75 million to 95 million, obtained from HLA-typed donors, made up an early data release. Overall study findings and caveats: Only CMV serostatus was available as immune exposure information. A prior analysis recorded that most TCR beta V segments were productive about 90% or about 30% of the time. An analysis that was carried out later associated 16,951 TCR beta sequences with HLA alleles at 0.05 false discovery rate.

PCR used 60 Vbeta primers and 13 Jbeta primers. Sequencing used immunoSEQ multiplex PCR; TCRdb keeps in-frame clones, though not all of them. The data contain approximately 170,000 clones, about 85% of them singletons. As concerns this clone: Its antigen is undetermined.

The CDR3 has 16 amino acids. Germline loops: CDR1 KGHSH, CDR2 LQKENI. Trimming removed 0 bases at V and 0 bases at J, with 12 bases between. The sample taken for sequencing was PBMCs. This receptor was identified in a man aged 50-59 years in good health and CMV-seropositive. The chain combines TRBV18 with TRBJ2-7; no definite D call. The CDR3 spells CASSPPALPSSYEQYF. CDR3 in DNA: TGTGCCAGCTCACCACCAGCCTTACCGAGCTCCTACGAGCAGTACTTC. Drawing the rest from reference TRBV18 and TRBJ2-7, the complete variable domain is NAGVMQNPRHLVRRRGQEARLRCSPMKGHSHVYWYRQLPEEGLKFMVYLQKENIIDESGMPKERFSAEFPKEGPSILRIQQVVRGDSAAYFCASSPPALPSSYEQYFGPGTRLTVT.